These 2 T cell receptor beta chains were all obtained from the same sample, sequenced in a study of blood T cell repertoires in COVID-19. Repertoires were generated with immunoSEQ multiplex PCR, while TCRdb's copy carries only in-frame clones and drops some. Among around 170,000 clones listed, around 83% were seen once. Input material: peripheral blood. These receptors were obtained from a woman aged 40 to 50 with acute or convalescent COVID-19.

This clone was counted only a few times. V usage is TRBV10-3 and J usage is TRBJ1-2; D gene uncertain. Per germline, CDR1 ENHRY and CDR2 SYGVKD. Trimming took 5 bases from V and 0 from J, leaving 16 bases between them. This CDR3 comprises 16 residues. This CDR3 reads CAISRAPSGSNYGYTF. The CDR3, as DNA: TGTGCCATCAGTCGGGCCCCCTCGGGGTCTAACTATGGCTACACCTTC.

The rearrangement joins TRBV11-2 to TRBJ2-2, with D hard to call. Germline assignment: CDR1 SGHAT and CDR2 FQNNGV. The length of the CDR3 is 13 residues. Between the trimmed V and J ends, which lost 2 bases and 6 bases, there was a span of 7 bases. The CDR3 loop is CASSLREAGELFF. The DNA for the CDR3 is TGTGCCAGCAGCTTAAGAGAGGCCGGGGAGCTGTTTTTT.